What follows are 23 T cell receptor beta chains derived from one specimen sequenced in a study of vaccination and CD4 T cells after COVID-19. With the Oncomine TCR Beta short-read assay, DNA from cultured CD4+ T cells was sequenced. MiXCR, run by TCRdb on the PCR reads, gives a single entry per CDR3 protein. The sample has 10,000 or so distinct CDR3 sequences, about 77% seen once; the top ten hold roughly 9.1%. The antigens for these receptors are not known. Described treatment: roughly ten-day PBMC culture with coronavirus spike peptide pools or control peptides (ViraFEST assay). Sequenced input: CD4+ T cells from blood, cultured in vitro. These receptors were taken from a human donor who had recovered from COVID-19.

The chain employs TRBV25-1 and TRBJ2-1, with a weak D call TRBD1 (5 bases). CDR1 is MGHDK, CDR2 SYGVNS, per germline. Trimming pared 1 base from V and 4 bases from J, leaving 14 bases between. CDR3 size: 16 residues. This CDR3 reads CASSELVWGVYNEQFF. The DNA for the CDR3 is TGTGCCAGCAGTGAATTGGTCTGGGGCGTTTACAATGAGCAGTTCTTC.

The chain joins TRBV19 to TRBJ1-5, with no clear D. This CDR3 has 14 amino acids. The germline V gene has CDR1 LNHDA and CDR2 SQIVND (reference sequence). V shed 8 bases and J shed 3 bases, with 14 bases lying between them. CDR3 coding DNA: TGTGCCAGTTCGGGCAGGCGTGACAATCAGCCCCAGCATTTT. Translation gives CASSGRRDNQPQHF. The full variable domain, with the rest looked up from reference TRBV19 and TRBJ1-5, is DGGITQSPKYLFRKEGQNVTLSCEQNLNHDAMYWYRQDPGQGLRLIYYSQIVNDFQKGDIAEGYSVSREKKESFPLTVTSAQKNPTAFYLCASSGRRDNQPQHFGDGTRLSIL.

V usage is TRBV7-8 and J usage is TRBJ2-7; TRBD1 might be the D (5 bases). Germline V gene data show CDR1 as SGHVS and CDR2 as FQNEAQ. This CDR3 comprises 14 residues. The ends were cut back, 2 bases at V and 2 bases at J, with 10 bases in the middle. The CDR3 sequence: CASSLRTPAYEQYF. CDR3 DNA: TGTGCCAGCAGCTTAAGGACACCAGCCTACGAGCAGTACTTC. Drawing the rest from reference TRBV7-8 and TRBJ2-7, the complete variable domain is GAGVSQSPRYKVAKRGQDVALRCDPISGHVSLFWYQQALGQGPEFLTYFQNEAQLDKSGLPSDRFFAERPEGSVSTLKIQRTQQEDSAVYLCASSLRTPAYEQYFGPGTRLTVT.

DNA of the CDR3: TGTGCCACCATAAATACGGACACCGGGGAGCTGTTTTTT. Residues: CATINTDTGELFF. V gene TRBV6-2 or TRBV6-3 combines with J gene TRBJ2-2; D is ambiguous. The CDR3 spans 13 residues. Per germline, CDR1 MNHEY and CDR2 SVGEGT. V was pared by 10 bases and J by 3 bases, with 12 bases between.

The rearrangement links TRBV19 to TRBJ2-1, with D perhaps matching TRBD2 (6 bases). The J call may be incorrect, as the DNA end agrees better with TRBJ2-7. The CDR3 totals 12 residues. Per germline, CDR1 LNHDA and CDR2 SQIVND (reference sequence). The CDR3 nucleotides read TGTGCCAGACGGGACTTCACTCGCGAGCAGTACTTC. It encodes CARRDFTREQYF.

The J gene is TRBJ1-5, the V gene TRBV2, with D perhaps matching TRBD1 (5 bases). The length of the CDR3 is 15 residues. Germline CDR1 reads SNHLY; CDR2 reads FYNNEI. Trimming took 4 bases from V and 2 from J, leaving 12 bases between them. The CDR3 here is CASSVRTFGNQPQHF. The CDR3 DNA follows: TGTGCCAGCAGTGTCCGGACATTTGGCAATCAGCCCCAGCATTTT.

This clonotype has just one count. A read error may account for a junction end that differs from germline. The chain combines TRBV7-2 with TRBJ1-5; D not certain. CDR1 is SGHTA and CDR2 is FQGNSA in the germline V gene. CDR3 length: 13 amino acids. The DNA for the CDR3 is TGTGCCAGTAGCTTAGAAGTTAATCAGCCCCAGCATTTT. It yields the protein CASSLEVNQPQHF. Drawing the rest from reference TRBV7-2 and TRBJ1-5, the complete variable domain is GAGVSQSPSNKVTEKGKDVELRCDPISGHTALYWYRQSLGQGLEFLIYFQGNSAPDKSGLPSDRFSAERTGGSVSTLTIQRTQQEDSAVYLCASSLEVNQPQHFGDGTRLSIL.

There are a few counts of this clonotype. This chain joins TRBV5-5 and TRBJ1-5, with 9 positions matching TRBD1. Germline values: CDR1 SGHKS, CDR2 YYEKEE (reference sequence). The CDR3 has 15 residues. With 3 bases clipped from V and 3 bases from J, the junction kept 4 bases outside the gene matches. The CDR3 here is CASSSRTGANQPQHF. The CDR3 DNA is TGTGCCAGCAGCTCGAGGACAGGGGCCAATCAGCCCCAGCATTTT.

In its sample, this clonotype was seen once. The V call is TRBV20-1, the J call TRBJ2-2; 12 positions agree with TRBD2. Per germline, CDR1 DFQATT and CDR2 SNEGSKA (reference sequence). V lost 0 bases and J lost 8; bases outside the gene matches: 7. This CDR3 has 16 amino acids. The CDR3 here is CSARDSWTSGKGELFF. CDR3 DNA: TGCAGTGCTAGAGATTCTTGGACTAGCGGGAAAGGGGAGCTGTTTTTT.

This clonotype has a single count. The gene calls are TRBV6-2 or TRBV6-3 and TRBJ2-2; TRBD1 might be the D (6 bases). V lost 4 bases, J lost 3 bases, and 9 bases lay in between. This CDR3 comprises 14 residues. Germline CDR1 reads MNHEY; CDR2 reads SVGEGT. CDR3 in amino acids: CASSSAGDTGELFF. The CDR3 nucleotides read TGTGCCAGCAGTTCCGCAGGGGACACCGGGGAGCTGTTTTTT.

This clonotype occurred a few times. The genes are TRBV28 and TRBJ1-6; tentatively, D is TRBD1 (5 bases). The CDR3 runs to 12 residues. Trimming removed 4 bases from V and 10 bases from J, with 8 bases in between. Germline CDR1 MDHEN, CDR2 SYDVKM. The CDR3 protein is CASSSDISPLHF. The CDR3 region has the DNA TGTGCCAGCAGTTCGGACATATCACCCCTCCACTTT.

The DNA of the CDR3 is TGTGCCTGGAGAGCTTGGGGGAGGACTGAAGCTTTCTTT. Residues: CAWRAWGRTEAFF. The chain employs TRBV30 and TRBJ1-1; possibly TRBD1 for D (5 bases). The CDR3 totals 13 residues. V was pared by 3 bases and J by 5 bases, with 13 bases between. CDR1 GTSNPN and CDR2 SVGIG come from the germline V gene (reference sequence).

V is TRBV6-5 and J is TRBJ2-3; possibly TRBD1 for D (5 bases). The V gene lost 7 bases and the J gene lost 5 bases, with 22 bases spanning the gap. The V gene's germline CDR1 is MNHEY and CDR2 SVGAGI. The CDR3 totals 16 residues. CDR3 region: CASTYSQGQGLDTQYF. The CDR3 nucleotides read TGTGCCAGCACCTACTCCCAAGGTCAGGGATTAGATACGCAGTATTTT.

Here the CDR3 DNA reads TGTGCCACCAGTGATTCCGCGCGTGGGGTCGGCAATCAGCCCCAGCATTTT. Protein product: CATSDSARGVGNQPQHF. The chain recombines TRBV24-1 with TRBJ1-5; D is unresolved. The CDR3 has 17 residues. Germline-derived CDR1 and CDR2 are KGHDR and SFDVKD. V lost 2 bases and J 2 bases, leaving 15 bases between the germline ends.

CDR3: CASSFPAGVSTDTQYF. The DNA of the CDR3 is TGTGCCAGCAGTTTTCCAGCGGGAGTTAGCACAGATACGCAGTATTTT. The gene calls are TRBV28 and TRBJ2-3; 8 bases map to TRBD2. V was clipped by 3 bases and J by 0 bases; unmatched bases: 5. CDR3 length equals 16 residues. The germline CDR1 and CDR2 sequences are MDHEN and SYDVKM. The full variable domain, in which reference TRBV28 and TRBJ2-3 provide the parts outside the CDR3, is DVKVTQSSRYLVKRTGEKVFLECVQDMDHENMFWYRQDPGLGLRLIYFSYDVKMKEKGDIPEGYSVSREKKERFSLILESASTNQTSMYLCASSFPAGVSTDTQYFGPGTRLTVL.

The chain uses TRBV20-1 and TRBJ1-6; D uncertain. Germline V gene sequence: CDR1 DFQATT, CDR2 SNEGSKA (reference sequence). Trimming stripped 0 bases from V and 6 bases from J, with 12 bases between. There are 15 residues in the CDR3. CDR3 coding DNA: TGCAGTGCTAGAGATAAAGGGCTGATTAATTCACCCCTCCACTTT. The encoded protein is CSARDKGLINSPLHF.

The chain links TRBV18 to TRBJ2-3; D call uncertain. Trimming took 1 base from V and 1 from J, leaving 6 bases between them. Germline lookup yields CDR1 KGHSH and CDR2 LQKENI. The CDR3 runs to 14 residues. Here the CDR3 reads CASSPQSRTDTQYF. In DNA form, the CDR3 reads TGTGCCAGCTCACCACAATCCCGCACAGATACGCAGTATTTT. Full variable domain (outside the CDR3, taken from reference TRBV18 and TRBJ2-3): NAGVMQNPRHLVRRRGQEARLRCSPMKGHSHVYWYRQLPEEGLKFMVYLQKENIIDESGMPKERFSAEFPKEGPSILRIQQVVRGDSAAYFCASSPQSRTDTQYFGPGTRLTVL.

The V and J genes are TRBV6-1 and TRBJ2-5, with D tentatively TRBD1 (5 bases). Germline V gives CDR1 MNHNS, CDR2 SASEGT. This CDR3 has 15 residues. Trimming removed 8 bases from V and 1 base from J, with 17 bases in between. CDR3 amino acids: CASSPTTVPQETQYF. The CDR3 DNA follows: TGTGCCAGCTCCCCGACGACAGTGCCCCAAGAGACCCAGTACTTC.

This chain links TRBV20-1 with TRBJ1-1, with TRBD1 matching 9 bases. CDR3 length: 13 amino acids. Germline assignment: CDR1 DFQATT and CDR2 SNEGSKA (reference sequence). Germline trimming cut 2 bases from V and 6 bases from J; bases unmatched to any gene: 4. The CDR3 region is CSARWDRVPEAFF. CDR3 in DNA: TGCAGTGCTAGATGGGACAGGGTCCCTGAAGCTTTCTTT.

This CDR3 is CASTDPSGLAGEGTGELFF. CDR3 nucleotides: TGTGCCAGCACCGATCCCAGCGGGCTAGCGGGAGAAGGGACCGGGGAGCTGTTTTTT. The rearrangement joins TRBV7-2 to TRBJ2-2, with 10 positions matching TRBD2. With V trimmed by 7 bases and J by 5 bases, 19 bases remained unmatched. CDR3 size: 19 residues. The germline CDR1 and CDR2 sequences are SGHTA and FQGNSA.

The rearrangement joins TRBV7-9 to TRBJ2-3, with D unclear. The germline gives CDR1 SEHNR, CDR2 FQNEAQ (reference sequence). The CDR3 spans 10 residues. V lost 5 bases, J lost 6 bases, and 3 bases lay in between. CDR3: CASSEDTQYF. In DNA, the CDR3 is TGTGCCAGCAGCGAGGATACGCAGTATTTT.

This clonotype is medium-sized (0.01 to 0.1%) in the sample. The rearrangement joins TRBV4-2 to TRBJ2-1; unclear D gene. CDR1 and CDR2 from the germline V gene are LGHNA and YNFKEQ. This CDR3 is built from 16 residues. V dropped 5 bases and J dropped 0 bases, with 14 bases sitting between them. CDR3 nucleotide sequence: TGTGCCAGCAGCACCTTAGGCGGAGTCTCCTACAATGAGCAGTTCTTC. Its protein product is CASSTLGGVSYNEQFF.

The chain recombines TRBV19 with TRBJ2-7; D remains ambiguous. Germline V gene sequence: CDR1 LNHDA, CDR2 SQIVND (reference sequence). V lost 5 bases and J 7 bases, leaving 18 bases between the germline ends. The CDR3 has 14 amino acids. The CDR3 is CASSPGPDTKEQYF. CDR3 nucleotide sequence: TGTGCCAGTAGTCCCGGTCCCGATACTAAGGAGCAGTACTTC.